This T cell receptor (beta chain) was profiled in a study of post-analysis software for immune sequencing data. Across the whole study: Included courses were relapsing-remitting and secondary progressive multiple sclerosis; progressive-relapsing multiple sclerosis was also included.

The germline V gene has CDR1 SSHAT and CDR2 FNYEAQ (reference sequence). CDR3 length: 15 amino acids. cDNA libraries of TCR beta carried unique molecular identifiers. Each CDR3 protein is one row after TCRdb ran MiXCR on the PCR reads. Found here are 550,000 to 700,000 distinct CDR3 sequences, roughly 47% of them singletons; the top ten hold about 1.5%. Study-wide points: Comparison with controls showed significantly lower normalized Chao1 diversity in multiple sclerosis patients. Samples prepared in the same batch strongly co-clustered by F measure. Patients used five TRBV segments, including TRBV5-6, TRBV5-1 and TRBV20-1, more often than controls.

A word on this clonotype: Its antigen is not identified. At one boundary the junction diverges from the germline segment, which might be a read error.

This clonotype was obtained from a girl aged 5-17 years with multiple sclerosis. The chain has TRBV7-7 and TRBJ2-1, with 7 positions matching TRBD2. Sequenced: blood. This CDR3 is CASSLGRGTHNEQFF. CDR3 nucleotide sequence: TGTGCTAGCAGCTTAGGGAGGGGCACCCACAATGAGCAGTTCTTC.